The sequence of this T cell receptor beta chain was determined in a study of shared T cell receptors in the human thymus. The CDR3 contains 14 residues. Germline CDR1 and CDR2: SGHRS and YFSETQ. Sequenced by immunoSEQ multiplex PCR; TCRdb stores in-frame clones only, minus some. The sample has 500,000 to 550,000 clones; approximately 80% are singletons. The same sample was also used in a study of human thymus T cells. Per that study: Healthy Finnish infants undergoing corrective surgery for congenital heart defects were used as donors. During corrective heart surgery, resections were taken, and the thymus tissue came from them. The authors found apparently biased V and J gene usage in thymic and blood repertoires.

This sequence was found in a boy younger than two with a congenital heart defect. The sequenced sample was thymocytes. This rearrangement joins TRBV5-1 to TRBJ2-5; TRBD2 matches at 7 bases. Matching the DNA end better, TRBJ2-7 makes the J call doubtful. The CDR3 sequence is CASKDWGGAYEQYF. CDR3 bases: TGCGCCAGCAAAGACTGGGGAGGGGCCTACGAGCAGTACTTC.